This TCR beta chain comes out of a study of cytotoxic CD8 clonotypes in ibrutinib-treated CLL. Trimming removed 2 bases at V and 0 bases at J, with 8 bases between. Germline V gene lookup returns CDR1 SGHRS and CDR2 YFSETQ. This CDR3 has 14 amino acids. Produced via immunoSEQ multiplex PCR; TCRdb's table is partial and in-frame only. The sample has 250,000 to 350,000 clones, roughly four fifths seen once. This material consisted of PBMCs, taken at disease progression, from a patient treated with ibrutinib. This rearrangement joins TRBV5-1 to TRBJ1-1; D remains unclear. The source of this sequence is a human donor with chronic lymphocytic leukemia. CDR3 coding DNA: TGCGCCAGCAGCTTAAACAGAATGAACACTGAAGCTTTCTTT. Protein product: CASSLNRMNTEAFF.